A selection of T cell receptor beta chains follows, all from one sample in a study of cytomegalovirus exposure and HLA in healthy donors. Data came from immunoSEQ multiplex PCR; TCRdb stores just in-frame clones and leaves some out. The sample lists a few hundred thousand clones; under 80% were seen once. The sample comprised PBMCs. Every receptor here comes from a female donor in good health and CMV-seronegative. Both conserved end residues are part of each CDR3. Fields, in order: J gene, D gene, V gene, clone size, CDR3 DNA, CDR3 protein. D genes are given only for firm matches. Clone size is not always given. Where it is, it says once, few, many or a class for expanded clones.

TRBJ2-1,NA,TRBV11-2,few,TGTGCCAGCAGCTTAGATTTGGGGGGAGCGGGCAATGAGCAGTTCTTC,CASSLDLGGAGNEQFF
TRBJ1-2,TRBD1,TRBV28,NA,TGTGCCAGCAGTTTAACCCCATGGGACAGCTTTAACTATGGCTACACCTTC,CASSLTPWDSFNYGYTF
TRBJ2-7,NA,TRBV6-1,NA,TGTGCCAGCAGTGAAGCGTTCGGCTACGAGCAGTACTTC,CASSEAFGYEQYF
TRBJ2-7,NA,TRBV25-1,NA,TGTGCCAGCAGTGACGGACAAATTGCCTACGAGCAGTACTTC,CASSDGQIAYEQYF
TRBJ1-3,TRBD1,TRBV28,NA,TGTGCCAGCGTAGACAGGGGGCTGAACACCATATATTTT,CASVDRGLNTIYF
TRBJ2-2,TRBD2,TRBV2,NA,TGTGCCAGCACTCCTAGCGGAGGCACCGGGGAGCTGTTTTTT,CASTPSGGTGELFF
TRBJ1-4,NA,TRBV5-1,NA,TGCGCCAGCAGGAGGACACTGCAGGAAAAACTGTTTTTT,CASRRTLQEKLFF
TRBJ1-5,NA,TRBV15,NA,TGTGCCACCAGCAGAGATCGCCAGTCTAGCAATCAGCCCCAGCATTTT,CATSRDRQSSNQPQHF
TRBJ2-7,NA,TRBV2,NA,TGTGCCAGCAGTGATTCTAGCCCGACCGAGCAGTACTTC,CASSDSSPTEQYF
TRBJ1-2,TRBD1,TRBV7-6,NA,TGTGCCAGCAGCTATGGGACAGGGGGAGGCTACACCTTC,CASSYGTGGGYTF
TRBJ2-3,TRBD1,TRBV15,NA,TGTGCCACCAGCAGGAGCCTACAGGGGGGTACGCAGTATTTT,CATSRSLQGGTQYF
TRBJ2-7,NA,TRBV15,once,TGTGCCACCAGTGTCCAGGACGGGGGCTACGAGCAGTACTTC,CATSVQDGGYEQYF
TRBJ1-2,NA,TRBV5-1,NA,TGCGCCAGCAGCCCCCTGACAGGAGCCAACTATGGCTACACCTTC,CASSPLTGANYGYTF
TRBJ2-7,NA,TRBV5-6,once,TGTGCCAGCAGCCCCGCTAGCTCCTACGAGCAGTACTTC,CASSPASSYEQYF
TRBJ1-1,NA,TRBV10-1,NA,TGCGCCAGCAGTGCGGAGGGGATGAACACTGAAGCTTTCTTT,CASSAEGMNTEAFF
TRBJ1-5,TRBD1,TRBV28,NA,TGTGCCAGCAGAACCCCAGGGGGGAGCAATCAGCCCCAGCATTTT,CASRTPGGSNQPQHF
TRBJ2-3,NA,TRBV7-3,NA,TGTGCCAGCAGCTTAAGCGGCCCCACAGATACGCAGTATTTT,CASSLSGPTDTQYF
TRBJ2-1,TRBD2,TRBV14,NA,TGTGCCAGCAGCCTTGGGACTAGTATCTACAATGAGCAGTTCTTC,CASSLGTSIYNEQFF
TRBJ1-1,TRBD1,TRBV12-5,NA,TGTGCTAGTGGTTTGGTAAGCGGACAGGGGGGATCTGAAGCTTTCTTT,CASGLVSGQGGSEAFF
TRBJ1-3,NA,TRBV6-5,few,TGTGCCACCAAGGGGGTATCTGGAAACACCATATATTTT,CATKGVSGNTIYF
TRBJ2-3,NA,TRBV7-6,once,TGTGCCAGCAGCTTAGTCGGGTTGGGAGGCCACACAGATACGCAGTATTTT,CASSLVGLGGHTDTQYF
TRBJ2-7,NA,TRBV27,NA,TGTGCCAGCAGGTCTGAGGGGGACGGTGACGAGCAGTACTTC,CASRSEGDGDEQYF
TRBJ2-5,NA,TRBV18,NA,TGTGCCAGCCACCGACAGAGCCGAGAGACCCAGTACTTC,CASHRQSRETQYF
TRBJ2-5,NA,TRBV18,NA,TGTGCCAGCTCACCAAAGAGCGGCCAAGAGACCCAGTACTTC,CASSPKSGQETQYF
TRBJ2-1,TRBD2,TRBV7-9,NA,TGTGCCAGCAGCCCACGGACCGGGGGGAATGAGCAGTTCTTC,CASSPRTGGNEQFF
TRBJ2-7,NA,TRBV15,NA,TGTGCCACCAGCAGCCCGAAGCGAGCCTACGAGCAGTACTTC,CATSSPKRAYEQYF
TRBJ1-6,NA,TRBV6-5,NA,TGTGCCAGCAGTCCAGCAGCGGCTAATTCACCCCTCCACTTT,CASSPAAANSPLHF
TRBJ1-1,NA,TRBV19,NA,TGTGCCAGTAGTATACCCCTATCCGACCGACTTATGAACACTGAAGCTTTCTTT,CASSIPLSDRLMNTEAFF
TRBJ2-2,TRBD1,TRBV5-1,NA,TGCGCCAGCAGCCCTACAGGGGGCGGGCAACCACTGTTTTTT,CASSPTGGGQPLFF
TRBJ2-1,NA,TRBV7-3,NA,TGTGCCAGCAGCCCCGGGTGGGGAGTTAGCTCCTACAATGAGCAGTTCTTC,CASSPGWGVSSYNEQFF
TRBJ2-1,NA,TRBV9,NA,TGTGCCAGCAGCGTAGGAGGGACAAACACCTACAATGAGCAGTTCTTC,CASSVGGTNTYNEQFF
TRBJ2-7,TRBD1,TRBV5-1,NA,TGCGCCAGCAGCTTGGTTCAGGGGGTCCTTACCTACGAGCAGTACTTC,CASSLVQGVLTYEQYF
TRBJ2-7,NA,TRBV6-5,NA,TGTGCCAGCAGTAGGAGAGAAGGGGGTAGGGACGAGCAGTACTTC,CASSRREGGRDEQYF
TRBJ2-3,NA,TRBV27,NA,TGTGCCAGCAGTTTAGAGGGAGATACGCAGTATTTT,CASSLEGDTQYF
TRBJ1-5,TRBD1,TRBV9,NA,TGTGCCAGCAGCGTCGGGACAGGGGGTTCGAGCAATCAGCCCCAGCATTTT,CASSVGTGGSSNQPQHF
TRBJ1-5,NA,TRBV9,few,TGTGCCAGCAGCGTAGACCCCGGGAGCAATCAGCCCCAGCATTTT,CASSVDPGSNQPQHF
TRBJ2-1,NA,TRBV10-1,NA,TGCGCCAGCAGTGAGTCCAGTTACAATGAGCAGTTCTTC,CASSESSYNEQFF
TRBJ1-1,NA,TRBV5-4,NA,TGTGCCAGCAGCATATCAGGGTATGGCACTGAAGCTTTCTTT,CASSISGYGTEAFF
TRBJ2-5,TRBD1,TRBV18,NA,TGTGCCAGCTCACCACTCGGGACAGGGGGCCAAGAGACCCAGTACTTC,CASSPLGTGGQETQYF
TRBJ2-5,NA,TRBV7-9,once,TGTGCCAGCAGCGGAGGGTCGGGCCGAGAGACCCAGTACTTC,CASSGGSGRETQYF
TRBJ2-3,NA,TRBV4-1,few,TGCGCCAGCAGCCAAGCGCCCGTAGCAGCTGATACGCAGTATTTT,CASSQAPVAADTQYF
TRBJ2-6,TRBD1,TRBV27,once,TGTGCCACTCGGCAGGGGGCAGCTGGGGCCAACGTCCTGACTTTC,CATRQGAAGANVLTF